The T cell receptor (beta chain) described here comes from a study of T-cell reconstitution after alpha-beta-depleted transplantation in children. Notes on the study in general: Several hundred rapidly expanded clones from non-depleted graft cells reportedly supplied alpha-beta T cells about two months post-transplant. Surviving thymic progenitors and recipient T cells were the source of high TCRbeta diversity at day 60 in some patients. Once a year had passed after transplant, T-cell counts and diversity came mostly from newly produced T cells.

There are many counts of this clonotype. Its antigen is currently unknown. Unique molecular identifiers featured in how the TCRbeta library was prepared. TCRdb redid the calling of the PCR reads with MiXCR, one entry per CDR3 protein. The sample holds hundreds of thousands of distinct CDR3 sequences, approximately 10% seen once. V lost 0 bases and J lost 9; bases outside the gene matches: 14. The germline V gene encodes CDR1 DFQATT and CDR2 SNEGSKA (reference sequence). This CDR3 has 16 amino acids. The chain has TRBV20-1 and TRBJ2-1; the match to TRBD2 covers 7 bases. The receptor was derived from a male patient aged 2 to 10 who had a stem cell transplant for chronic granulomatous disease, so the T cells may come from the graft donor. This material consisted of peripheral blood, taken 180 days after TCRalphabeta/CD19-depleted stem cell transplant. In DNA, the CDR3 is TGCAGTGCTAGAGATCTCGCTCGCGGGAGAGAAGGTGAGCAGTTCTTC. As protein: CSARDLARGREGEQFF.